The T cell receptor (beta chain) described here comes from a study of blood T cell repertoires in COVID-19. Across the whole study: PBMCs, B-cell-depleted T cells, or T cells were the source of the cDNA or gDNA that made up the material.

CDR3 length equals 18 residues. Germline loops: CDR1 LGHDT, CDR2 YNNKEL (reference sequence). V trimming: 4 bases; J trimming: 1 base; junction bases outside the gene matches: 14. The assay was immunoSEQ multiplex PCR, and TCRdb's table has in-frame clones only and misses some. The table shows roughly 150,000 clones, with 75% to 85% occurring only once. The V and J genes are TRBV3-1 (or the pseudogene TRBV3-2) and TRBJ2-3, with TRBD2 identical over 7 bases. The material sequenced was peripheral blood. The sequence came from a woman aged 45-65 years in a cohort sampled during active or convalescent COVID-19. CDR3 sequence (DNA): TGTGCCAGCAGCCCAATGAGTTATAGCGGGTTGGGCACAGATACGCAGTATTTT. Amino acids: CASSPMSYSGLGTDTQYF.